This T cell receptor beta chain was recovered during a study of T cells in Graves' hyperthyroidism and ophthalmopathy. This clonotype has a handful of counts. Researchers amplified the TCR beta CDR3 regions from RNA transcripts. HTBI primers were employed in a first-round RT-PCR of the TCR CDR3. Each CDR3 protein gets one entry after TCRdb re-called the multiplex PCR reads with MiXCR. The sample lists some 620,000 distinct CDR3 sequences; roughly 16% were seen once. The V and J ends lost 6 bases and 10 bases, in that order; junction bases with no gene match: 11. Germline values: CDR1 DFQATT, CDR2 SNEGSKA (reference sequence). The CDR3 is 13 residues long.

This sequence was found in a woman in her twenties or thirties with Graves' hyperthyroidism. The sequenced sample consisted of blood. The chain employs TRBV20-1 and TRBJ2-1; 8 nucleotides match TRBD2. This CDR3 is CSAPRAGDIEQFF. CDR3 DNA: TGCAGTGCCCCAAGAGCGGGAGATATAGAGCAGTTCTTC.